The 8 T cell receptor beta chains below were found in one sample sequenced in a study of blood T cells in healthy people across ages. Using a J-beta primer mix together with a sample-barcoded 5' primer, a second PCR was run for roughly 7 to 12 cycles. TCRdb redid the calling of the 5' RACE reads with MiXCR, one entry per CDR3 protein. Of about 1 million distinct CDR3 sequences detected, under 55% appear once; the ten largest clones hold 18%. The sequencing input was blood. The source of these receptors is a woman aged 55 to 70 in good health.

The chain uses TRBV20-1 and TRBJ2-1; the D gene could be TRBD1 or TRBD2 (5 bases each). The CDR3 runs 15 residues. V was pared by 0 bases and J by 6 bases, with 15 bases between. Germline-derived CDR1 and CDR2 are DFQATT and SNEGSKA (reference sequence). The CDR3: CSARDRGRGLNEQFF. As DNA, the CDR3 is TGCAGTGCTAGAGATCGGGGACGGGGCCTCAATGAGCAGTTCTTC.

V usage is TRBV2 and J usage is TRBJ2-7; possible D gene TRBD2, 5 bases. The CDR3 runs to 15 residues. Between the trimmed V and J ends, which lost 8 bases and 3 bases, there was a span of 20 bases. Germline V CDR1 and CDR2: SNHLY, FYNNEI. The CDR3 DNA follows: TGTGCCAGCGGAGAGGTTCGGGGTCCCTACTACGAGCAGTACTTC. Protein product: CASGEVRGPYYEQYF. Supplemented by reference TRBV2 and TRBJ2-7, the full variable domain reads EPEVTQTPSHQVTQMGQEVILRCVPISNHLYFYWYRQILGQKVEFLVSFYNNEISEKSEIFDDQFSVERPDGSNFTLKIRSTKLEDSAMYFCASGEVRGPYYEQYFGPGTRLTVT.

The genes are TRBV20-1 and TRBJ2-7; perhaps TRBD2 as D (6 bases). Matching the DNA end better, TRBJ2-5 makes the J call doubtful. The germline V gene has CDR1 DFQATT and CDR2 SNEGSKA (reference sequence). The CDR3 consists of 14 residues. This CDR3 is CSTTREIGMETQYF. The CDR3 nucleotides read TGCAGTACAACACGGGAGATTGGTATGGAGACCCAGTACTTC.

This sequence joins TRBV7-9 and TRBJ2-5; 7 bases match TRBD1. CDR3 length equals 14 residues. J was trimmed by 2 bases and V by 5 bases; bases with no gene match: 5. Germline CDR1 and CDR2: SEHNR and FQNEAQ (reference sequence). The CDR3 region is CASSKPQGQETQYF. DNA for the CDR3: TGTGCCAGCAGCAAACCACAGGGGCAAGAGACCCAGTACTTC. The variable domain in full, completed from reference TRBV7-9 and TRBJ2-5, reads DTGVSQNPRHKITKRGQNVTFRCDPISEHNRLYWYRQTLGQGPEFLTYFQNEAQLEKSRLLSDRFSAERPKGSFSTLEIQRTEQGDSAMYLCASSKPQGQETQYFGPGTRLLVL.

This chain connects TRBV10-3 to TRBJ2-1; 7 bases fit TRBD2. Germline trimming cut 3 bases from V and 7 bases from J; bases unmatched to any gene: 9. Germline V gene sequence: CDR1 ENHRY, CDR2 SYGVKD. There are 15 residues in the CDR3. Here the CDR3 DNA reads TGTGCCATCAGTGACCTTACTACAGCGGGGAATGAGCAGTTCTTC. It encodes CAISDLTTAGNEQFF.

The rearrangement joins TRBV7-9 to TRBJ2-7; D tentatively reads TRBD1 or TRBD2 (5 bases each). The germline V gene has CDR1 SEHNR and CDR2 FQNEAQ (reference sequence). Trimming cost V 7 bases and J 9 bases, with 34 bases left between them. The length of the CDR3 is 18 residues. CDR3 DNA sequence: TGTGCCAGCATCCAAACTTCAACGGGGCAGGCGTCAACTTATGGGCAGTACTTC. This encodes CASIQTSTGQASTYGQYF.

This clonotype was counted only a few times. The chain combines TRBV25-1 with TRBJ2-3, with D possibly matching TRBD1 (5 bases). From germline, CDR1 is MGHDK and CDR2 SYGVNS. V was pared by 2 bases and J by 0 bases, with 15 bases between. The CDR3 loop spans 17 amino acids. CDR3 loop: CASSEISPGSSTDTQYF. As DNA, the CDR3 is TGTGCCAGCAGTGAAATATCTCCAGGGTCTAGCACAGATACGCAGTATTTT.

The chain employs TRBV25-1 and TRBJ2-7; the match to TRBD1 covers 8 bases. The germline gives CDR1 MGHDK, CDR2 SYGVNS. Trimming removed 2 bases from V and 6 bases from J; junction bases left unmatched: 9. The CDR3 is 15 residues long. The CDR3 DNA reads TGTGCCAGCAGTGAAAGACGGACAGGGAGCAGCGAGCAGTACTTC. It translates to CASSERRTGSSEQYF.